One and the same sample provided the 20 T cell receptor beta chains below, sequenced in a study of control samples from healthy donors and cancer patients (dated by TCRdb to the early 2020s). Library generation was performed with the immunoSEQ multiplex PCR assay. Entries here come from immuneACCESS through TCRdb and include only in-frame sequences with V and J called. Some clones fail to appear in such tables; in the studies checked, an unresolved V gene covers under half of the shortfall, and the cause of the remainder is unknown. This sample holds 130,000 to 150,000 clones; about 89% were observed only once. 4% to 5.5% of the sample rests with the top ten. The material sequenced was blood. All receptors come from a young man in good health.

This chain links TRBV6-5 with TRBJ1-2; 10 bases map to TRBD1. The CDR3 spans 13 residues. With 2 bases clipped from V and 7 bases from J, the junction kept 1 base outside the gene matches. Germline V CDR1 and CDR2: MNHEY, SVGAGI. The CDR3 protein is CASSYGQGGGYTF. DNA for the CDR3: TGTGCCAGCAGTTACGGACAGGGGGGTGGCTACACCTTC.

The chain combines TRBV15 with TRBJ2-1, with 8 bases identical to TRBD1. In germline, CDR1 is LNHNV, CDR2 YYDKDF (reference sequence). The CDR3 totals 15 residues. The V gene end was trimmed by 3 bases and the J gene end by 4 bases; junction bases not matched to a gene: 5. The CDR3 region is CATSSRDRIYNEQFF. As DNA, the CDR3 is TGTGCCACCAGCAGCCGGGACAGGATTTACAATGAGCAGTTCTTC.

J is TRBJ1-1 and V is TRBV5-1; 7 bases are a match to TRBD1. This CDR3 is 14 amino acids long. The V gene end was trimmed by 6 bases and the J gene end by 5 bases; junction bases not matched to a gene: 10. Germline CDR1 is SGHRS and CDR2 is YFSETQ. CDR3 sequence: CASNSAPGGTEAFF. The CDR3 bases are TGCGCCAGCAACTCGGCCCCAGGGGGTACTGAAGCTTTCTTT.

This clone was detected only a few times. V and J are TRBV19 and TRBJ2-1; a possible D gene is TRBD2 (10 bases). Germline values: CDR1 LNHDA, CDR2 SQIVND (reference sequence). Trimming took 6 bases from V and 6 from J, leaving 33 bases between them. This CDR3 has 20 amino acids. This chain's CDR3 is CASRSARDREASGSINEQFF. In nucleotides, the CDR3 is TGTGCCAGTAGGTCCGCCCGGGACAGGGAAGCTAGCGGGAGTATCAATGAGCAGTTCTTC.

This clone was found a few times. This rearrangement joins TRBV6-5 to TRBJ1-1, with 8 bases lining up with TRBD1. The germline CDR1 and CDR2 sequences are MNHEY and SVGAGI. V lost 2 bases and J lost 7; bases outside the gene matches: 6. CDR3 length: 14 amino acids. The chain's CDR3 is CASSYRTGLSEAFF. Written as DNA, the CDR3 is TGTGCCAGCAGTTACCGGACAGGGCTTAGTGAAGCTTTCTTT.

This clone came up a few times. This chain uses TRBV7-2 with TRBJ2-3, with TRBD2 matching 12 bases. CDR3 length: 14 residues. Germline V CDR1 and CDR2: SGHTA, FQGNSA. The junction had 4 bases not matched to a gene; V was cut back by 2 bases and J by 10 bases. CDR3 region: CASSLRLAGDSQYF. The CDR3 DNA sequence: TGTGCCAGCAGCTTAAGACTAGCGGGGGATTCGCAGTATTTT. Looking up the rest from reference TRBV7-2 and TRBJ2-3 gives the full variable domain: GAGVSQSPSNKVTEKGKDVELRCDPISGHTALYWYRQSLGQGLEFLIYFQGNSAPDKSGLPSDRFSAERTGGSVSTLTIQRTQQEDSAVYLCASSLRLAGDSQYFGPGTRLTVL.

The chain couples TRBV11-2 to TRBJ2-1; TRBD2 matches at 12 bases. There are 14 residues in the CDR3. CDR1 and CDR2 from the germline V gene are SGHAT and FQNNGV. Trimming removed 4 bases from V and 7 bases from J; junction bases left unmatched: 2. CDR3 DNA sequence: TGTGCCAGCAGCTATACTAGCGGGGGGAATGAGCAGTTCTTC. Translated, it gives CASSYTSGGNEQFF.

This rearrangement joins TRBV7-2 to TRBJ1-5; possible D gene TRBD1, 5 bases. From germline, CDR1 is SGHTA and CDR2 FQGNSA. CDR3 length equals 17 residues. Trimming shortened V by 1 base and J by 2 bases, and 15 bases separated the two germline ends. This CDR3 reads CASSLEGTSSGNQPQHF. For the CDR3, the DNA is TGTGCCAGCAGCTTAGAAGGGACCTCATCTGGCAATCAGCCCCAGCATTTT.

This clone has only one observation. The chain uses TRBV11-2 and TRBJ2-1; no reliable D call. The length of the CDR3 is 13 residues. The V gene lost 5 bases and the J gene lost 2 bases, with 7 bases spanning the gap. CDR1 is SGHAT and CDR2 is FQNNGV in the germline V gene. CDR3 in amino acids: CASSIFPYNEQFF. The CDR3 DNA reads as TGTGCCAGCAGCATCTTCCCCTACAATGAGCAGTTCTTC.

V gene TRBV4-1 combines with J gene TRBJ1-4; D might be TRBD1 (6 bases). CDR3 length: 15 residues. From germline, CDR1 is MGHRA and CDR2 YSYEKL. The V and J ends lost 4 bases and 5 bases respectively, with 14 bases between them. In nucleotides, the CDR3 is TGCGCCAGCAGCCCCCGCATAGGGGGAAATGAAAAACTGTTTTTT. It yields the protein CASSPRIGGNEKLFF.

This rearrangement joins TRBV4-1 to TRBJ2-2, with D possibly matching TRBD1 (5 bases). This CDR3 region has 15 residues. Between the trimmed V and J ends, which lost 0 bases and 4 bases, there was a span of 9 bases. Germline lookup yields CDR1 MGHRA and CDR2 YSYEKL. Here the CDR3 reads CASSQDRAVTGELFF. CDR3 coding DNA: TGCGCCAGCAGCCAAGACAGGGCGGTCACCGGGGAGCTGTTTTTT.

The V and J genes are TRBV7-2 and TRBJ1-6, with a weak D call TRBD1 (5 bases). This CDR3 has 15 amino acids. Germline V gene data show CDR1 as SGHTA and CDR2 as FQGNSA. V was clipped by 3 bases and J by 10 bases, with 16 bases between them. The CDR3 DNA reads TGTGCCAGCAGCTTTGGGGCAGGGCTGGGGTCACCCCTCCACTTT. Protein product: CASSFGAGLGSPLHF. Filled out from reference TRBV7-2 and TRBJ1-6, the complete variable domain reads GAGVSQSPSNKVTEKGKDVELRCDPISGHTALYWYRQSLGQGLEFLIYFQGNSAPDKSGLPSDRFSAERTGGSVSTLTIQRTQQEDSAVYLCASSFGAGLGSPLHFGNGTRLTVT.

Comments on this clone: This specimen includes other DNA sequences encoding the same CDR3. The chain links TRBV6-2 or TRBV6-3 to TRBJ2-3; 8 positions match TRBD2. The CDR3 contains 17 residues. Germline V lookup: CDR1 MNHEY, CDR2 SVGEGT. V was clipped by 0 bases and J by 1 base; unmatched bases: 6. The CDR3 DNA reads as TGTGCCAGCAGTTACTCTCCCAGCGGGGGCGGCACAGATACGCAGTATTTT. Its protein product is CASSYSPSGGGTDTQYF.

The chain has TRBV18 and TRBJ2-7; the D gene is possibly TRBD1 (6 bases). Trimming took 5 bases from V and 10 from J, leaving 18 bases between them. Germline V gene lookup returns CDR1 KGHSH and CDR2 LQKENI. This CDR3 is 13 amino acids long. The CDR3 sequence: CASSSTDRSLQYF. CDR3 sequence (DNA): TGTGCCAGCTCATCAACAGACAGGTCACTACAGTACTTC.

The V gene is TRBV6-5, the J gene TRBJ1-5, with TRBD1 as a possible D gene (6 bases). V shed 6 bases and J shed 0 bases, with 12 bases lying between them. Germline-derived CDR1 and CDR2 are MNHEY and SVGAGI. The CDR3 has 15 amino acids. Here the CDR3 reads CASRGQTYSNQPQHF. The DNA of the CDR3 is TGTGCCAGCAGAGGACAGACTTATAGCAATCAGCCCCAGCATTTT.

The J gene is TRBJ2-7, the V gene TRBV4-1, with 7 positions matching TRBD1. The CDR3 consists of 16 residues. The germline gives CDR1 MGHRA, CDR2 YSYEKL. V trimming: 0 bases; J trimming: 5 bases; junction bases outside the gene matches: 10. The CDR3 DNA is TGCGCCAGCAGCCAAGATTCTCGACAGGGCTGGAACGAGCAGTACTTC. It is translated as CASSQDSRQGWNEQYF.

This chain joins TRBV7-2 and TRBJ2-3; no clear D gene. The CDR3 contains 12 residues. The ends were cut back, 5 bases at V and 5 bases at J, with 8 bases in the middle. Looked up from germline, CDR1 is SGHTA and CDR2 is FQGNSA. DNA for the CDR3: TGTGCCAGCAGCCGGATCGGAGATACGCAGTATTTT. Protein: CASSRIGDTQYF.

This chain links TRBV28 with TRBJ1-6, with no clear D. There are 14 residues in the CDR3. CDR1 MDHEN and CDR2 SYDVKM come from the germline V gene. Trimming took off 2 bases at V and 5 bases at J, with 7 bases between the two ends. CDR3 loop: CASSLAQDNSPLHF. The CDR3 DNA follows: TGTGCCAGCAGTTTAGCCCAGGATAATTCACCCCTCCACTTT.

This clone has a single count. The chain is built from TRBV7-6 and TRBJ2-7; a possible D gene is TRBD2 (5 bases). Trimming left V 5 bases short and J 0 bases short, with 14 bases between. This CDR3 is 15 amino acids long. Germline V gene data show CDR1 as SGHVS and CDR2 as FNYEAQ. Written as DNA, the CDR3 is TGTGCCAGCAGCCCTGGCAGAGGGCCCTCCTACGAGCAGTACTTC. As protein: CASSPGRGPSYEQYF.

The chain carries TRBV5-6 and TRBJ2-1; 12 bases are a match to TRBD2. The germline gives CDR1 SGHDT, CDR2 YYEEEE. CDR3 size: 16 residues. Germline trimming cut 0 bases from V and 4 bases from J; bases unmatched to any gene: 2. The CDR3 sequence: CASSLGTSGEYNEQFF. CDR3 coding DNA: TGTGCCAGCAGCTTGGGGACTAGCGGGGAGTACAATGAGCAGTTCTTC.